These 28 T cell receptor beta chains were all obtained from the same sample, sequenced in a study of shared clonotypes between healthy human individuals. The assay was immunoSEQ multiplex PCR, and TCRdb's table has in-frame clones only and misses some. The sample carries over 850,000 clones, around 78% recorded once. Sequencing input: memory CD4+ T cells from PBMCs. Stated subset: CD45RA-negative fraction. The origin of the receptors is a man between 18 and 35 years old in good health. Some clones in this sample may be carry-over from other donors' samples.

The CDR3 nucleotides are TGTGCCAGCAGTGTGGGGACAAACCCGACCGGGGAGCTGTTTTTT. Amino acids: CASSVGTNPTGELFF. The chain employs TRBV6-1 and TRBJ2-2; the D gene is possibly TRBD1 (6 bases). V lost 4 bases and J lost 5, with 14 bases in between. Per germline, CDR1 MNHNS and CDR2 SASEGT. This CDR3 region has 15 residues.

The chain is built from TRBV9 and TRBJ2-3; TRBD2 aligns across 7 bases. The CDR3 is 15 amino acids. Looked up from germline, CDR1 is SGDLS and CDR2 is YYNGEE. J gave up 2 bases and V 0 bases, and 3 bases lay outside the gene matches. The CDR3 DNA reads TGTGCCAGCAGCGTAGGGGAGGGCTTCACAGATACGCAGTATTTT. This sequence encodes CASSVGEGFTDTQYF.

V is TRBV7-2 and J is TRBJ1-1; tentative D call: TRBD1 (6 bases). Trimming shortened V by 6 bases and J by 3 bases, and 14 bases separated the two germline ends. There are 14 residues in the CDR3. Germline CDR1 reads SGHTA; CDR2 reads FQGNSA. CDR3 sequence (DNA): TGTGCCAGCAGACTAGGGGGGTGGGACACTGAAGCTTTCTTT. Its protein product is CASRLGGWDTEAFF.

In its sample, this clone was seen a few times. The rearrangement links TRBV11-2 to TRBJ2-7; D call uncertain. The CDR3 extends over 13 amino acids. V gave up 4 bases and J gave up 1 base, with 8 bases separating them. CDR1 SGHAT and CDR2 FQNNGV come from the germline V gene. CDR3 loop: CASSSQASYEQYF. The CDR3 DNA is TGTGCCAGCAGCTCCCAGGCTTCCTACGAGCAGTACTTC.

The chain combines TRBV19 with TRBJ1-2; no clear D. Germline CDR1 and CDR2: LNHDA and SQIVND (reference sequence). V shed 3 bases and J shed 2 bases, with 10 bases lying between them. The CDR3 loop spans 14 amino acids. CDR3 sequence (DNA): TGTGCCAGTAGTATGGAGGGTCGCAACTATGGCTACACCTTC. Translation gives CASSMEGRNYGYTF.

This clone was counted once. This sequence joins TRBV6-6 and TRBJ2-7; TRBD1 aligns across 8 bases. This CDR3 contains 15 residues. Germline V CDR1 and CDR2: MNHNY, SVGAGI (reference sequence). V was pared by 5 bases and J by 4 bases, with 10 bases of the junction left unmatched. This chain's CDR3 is CASSPGTGGAYEQYF. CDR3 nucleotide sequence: TGTGCCAGCAGTCCCGGGACAGGCGGGGCTTACGAGCAGTACTTC.

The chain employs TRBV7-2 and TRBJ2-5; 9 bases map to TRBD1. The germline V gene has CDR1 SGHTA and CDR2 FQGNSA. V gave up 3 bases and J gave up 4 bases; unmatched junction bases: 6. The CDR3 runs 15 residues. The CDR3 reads CASSFTGTGRETQYF. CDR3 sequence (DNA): TGTGCCAGCAGCTTCACCGGGACAGGGAGAGAGACCCAGTACTTC.

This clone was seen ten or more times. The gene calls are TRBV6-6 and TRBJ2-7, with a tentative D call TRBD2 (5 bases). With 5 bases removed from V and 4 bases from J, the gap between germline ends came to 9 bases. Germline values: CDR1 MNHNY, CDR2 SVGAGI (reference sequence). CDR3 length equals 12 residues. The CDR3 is CASSDTSYEQYF. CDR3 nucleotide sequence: TGTGCCAGCAGTGATACTAGTTACGAGCAGTACTTC.

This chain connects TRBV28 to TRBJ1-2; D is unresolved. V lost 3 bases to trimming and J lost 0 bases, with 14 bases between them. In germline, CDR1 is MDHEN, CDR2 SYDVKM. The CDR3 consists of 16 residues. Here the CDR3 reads CASSFPGYQANYGYTF. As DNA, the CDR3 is TGTGCCAGCAGTTTCCCCGGGTACCAAGCTAACTATGGCTACACCTTC.

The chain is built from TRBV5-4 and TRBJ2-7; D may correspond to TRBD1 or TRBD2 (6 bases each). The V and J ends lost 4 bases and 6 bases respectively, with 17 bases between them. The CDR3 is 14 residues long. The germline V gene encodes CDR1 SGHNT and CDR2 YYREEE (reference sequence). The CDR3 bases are TGTGCCAGCAGCGGCAAGGGAGGCAGGGGCGAGCAGTACTTC. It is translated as CASSGKGGRGEQYF.

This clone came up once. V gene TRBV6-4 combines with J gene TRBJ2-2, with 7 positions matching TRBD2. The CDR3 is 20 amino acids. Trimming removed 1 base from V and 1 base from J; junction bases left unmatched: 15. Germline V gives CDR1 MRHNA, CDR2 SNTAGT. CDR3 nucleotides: TGTGCCAGCAGTGACTGGTATTGGGCGGGAGCCCCCCTGAACACCGGGGAGCTGTTTTTT. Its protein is CASSDWYWAGAPLNTGELFF.

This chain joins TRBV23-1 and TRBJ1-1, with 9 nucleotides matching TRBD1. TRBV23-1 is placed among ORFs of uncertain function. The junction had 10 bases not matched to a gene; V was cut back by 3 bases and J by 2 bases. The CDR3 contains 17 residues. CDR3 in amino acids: CASSHRTGAIRNTEAFF. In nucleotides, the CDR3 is TGCGCCAGCAGTCACCGGACAGGGGCCATTCGCAACACTGAAGCTTTCTTT.

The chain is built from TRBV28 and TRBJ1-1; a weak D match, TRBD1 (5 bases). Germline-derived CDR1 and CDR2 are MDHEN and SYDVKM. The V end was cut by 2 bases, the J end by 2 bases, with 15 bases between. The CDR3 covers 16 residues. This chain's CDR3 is CASSLGPVGVNTEAFF. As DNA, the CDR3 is TGTGCCAGCAGTTTAGGGCCTGTGGGGGTTAACACTGAAGCTTTCTTT.

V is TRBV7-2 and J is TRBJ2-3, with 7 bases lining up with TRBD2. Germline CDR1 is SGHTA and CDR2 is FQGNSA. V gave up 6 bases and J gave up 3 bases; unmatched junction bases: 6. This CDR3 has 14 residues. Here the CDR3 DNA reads TGTGCCAGCAGGCGCGGCGGGAGTACAGATACGCAGTATTTT. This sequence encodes CASRRGGSTDTQYF.

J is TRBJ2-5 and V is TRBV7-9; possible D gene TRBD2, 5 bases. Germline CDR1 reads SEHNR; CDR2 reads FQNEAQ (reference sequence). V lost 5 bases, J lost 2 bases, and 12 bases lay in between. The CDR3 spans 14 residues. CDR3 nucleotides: TGTGCCAGCAGCCCCCTGCGGGCACAAGAGACCCAGTACTTC. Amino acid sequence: CASSPLRAQETQYF.

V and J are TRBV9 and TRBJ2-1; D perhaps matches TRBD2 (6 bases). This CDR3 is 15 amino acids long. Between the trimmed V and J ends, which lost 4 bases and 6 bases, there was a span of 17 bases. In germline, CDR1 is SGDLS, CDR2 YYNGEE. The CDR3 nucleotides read TGTGCCAGCAGCCTAGGACCCGGGGACTCCAATGAGCAGTTCTTC. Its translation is CASSLGPGDSNEQFF.

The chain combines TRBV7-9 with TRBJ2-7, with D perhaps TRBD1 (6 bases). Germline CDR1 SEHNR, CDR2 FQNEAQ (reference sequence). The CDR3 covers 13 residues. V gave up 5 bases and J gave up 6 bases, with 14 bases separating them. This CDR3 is CASSPPNRAEQYF. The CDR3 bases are TGTGCCAGCAGCCCTCCCAACAGGGCCGAGCAGTACTTC.

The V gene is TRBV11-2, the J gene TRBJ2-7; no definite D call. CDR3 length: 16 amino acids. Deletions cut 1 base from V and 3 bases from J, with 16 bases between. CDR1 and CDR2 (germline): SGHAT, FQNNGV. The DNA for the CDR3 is TGTGCCAGCAGCTTAGTTGGCAGCCTCGGGTACTACGAGCAGTACTTC. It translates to CASSLVGSLGYYEQYF.

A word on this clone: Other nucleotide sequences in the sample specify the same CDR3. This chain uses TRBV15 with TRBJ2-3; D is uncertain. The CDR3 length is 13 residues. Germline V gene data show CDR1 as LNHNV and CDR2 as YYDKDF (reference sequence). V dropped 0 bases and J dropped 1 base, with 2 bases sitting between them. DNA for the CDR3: TGTGCCACCAGCAGAGACCGCACAGATACGCAGTATTTT. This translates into CATSRDRTDTQYF.

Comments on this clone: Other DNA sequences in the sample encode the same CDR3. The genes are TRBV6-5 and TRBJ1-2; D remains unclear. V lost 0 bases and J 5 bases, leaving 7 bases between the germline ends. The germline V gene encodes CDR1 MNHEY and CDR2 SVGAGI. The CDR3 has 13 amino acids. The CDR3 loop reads CASSYSAGYGYTF. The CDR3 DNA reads TGTGCCAGCAGTTACTCTGCCGGATATGGCTACACCTTC.

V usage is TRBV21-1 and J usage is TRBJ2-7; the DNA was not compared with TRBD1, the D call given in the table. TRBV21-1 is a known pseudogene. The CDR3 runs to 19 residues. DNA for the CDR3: TGTGCCAGCAGCAAAGCCGGGACAGGGGGAGACGGGAACTCCTACGAGCAGTACTTC. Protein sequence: CASSKAGTGGDGNSYEQYF.

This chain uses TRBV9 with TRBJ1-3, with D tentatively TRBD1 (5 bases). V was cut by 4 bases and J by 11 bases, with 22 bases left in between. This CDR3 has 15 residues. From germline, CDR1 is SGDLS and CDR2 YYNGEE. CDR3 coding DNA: TGTGCCAGCAGCACCGGACATATTGGGGCCAATGCCATATATTTT. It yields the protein CASSTGHIGANAIYF. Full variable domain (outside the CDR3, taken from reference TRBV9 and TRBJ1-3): DSGVTQTPKHLITATGQRVTLRCSPRSGDLSVYWYQQSLDQGLQFLIQYYNGEERAKGNILERFSAQQFPDLHSELNLSSLELGDSALYFCASSTGHIGANAIYFGEGSWLTVV.

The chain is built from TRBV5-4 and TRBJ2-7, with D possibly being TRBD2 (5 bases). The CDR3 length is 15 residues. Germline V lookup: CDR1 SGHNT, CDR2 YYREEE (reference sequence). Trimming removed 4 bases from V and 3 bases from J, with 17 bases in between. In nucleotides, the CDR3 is TGTGCCAGCAGCCGCACGGACTCAAAAGGCTACGAGCAGTACTTC. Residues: CASSRTDSKGYEQYF.

CDR3: CASSSVSGGLYNEQFF. In nucleotides, the CDR3 is TGTGCCAGCAGTTCAGTCTCAGGGGGTCTCTACAATGAGCAGTTCTTC. The V and J genes are TRBV27 and TRBJ2-1; TRBD1 matches at 7 bases. The CDR3 spans 16 residues. Germline V gene lookup returns CDR1 MNHEY and CDR2 SMNVEV (reference sequence). Losses at the gene ends were 4 bases for V and 3 bases for J; bases not matched to a gene: 9.

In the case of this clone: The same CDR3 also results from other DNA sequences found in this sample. In DNA, the CDR3 is TGTGCCAGCAGCACCTCTAGCACAGATACGCAGTATTTT. It encodes CASSTSSTDTQYF. This chain joins TRBV28 and TRBJ2-3; D is unresolved. There are 13 residues in the CDR3. V lost 6 bases and J lost 0, with 7 bases in between. In germline, CDR1 is MDHEN, CDR2 SYDVKM.

The CDR3: CASSSRRAAMNTEAFF. CDR3 in DNA: TGTGCCAGCTCATCACGACGAGCAGCTATGAACACTGAAGCTTTCTTT. V gene TRBV18 combines with J gene TRBJ1-1; D is ambiguous. The CDR3 is 16 residues long. V lost 5 bases, J lost 0 bases, and 16 bases lay in between. Germline values: CDR1 KGHSH, CDR2 LQKENI.

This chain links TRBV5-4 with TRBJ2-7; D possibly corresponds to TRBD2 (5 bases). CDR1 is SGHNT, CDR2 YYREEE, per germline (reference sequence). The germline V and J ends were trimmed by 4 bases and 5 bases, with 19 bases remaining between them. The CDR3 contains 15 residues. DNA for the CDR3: TGTGCCAGCAGCCCCTCGCCCGGACTTATGGACGAGCAGTACTTC. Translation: CASSPSPGLMDEQYF. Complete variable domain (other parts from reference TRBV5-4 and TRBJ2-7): ETGVTQSPTHLIKTRGQQVTLRCSSQSGHNTVSWYQQALGQGPQFIFQYYREEENGRGNFPPRFSGLQFPNYSSELNVNALELDDSALYLCASSPSPGLMDEQYFGPGTRLTVT.

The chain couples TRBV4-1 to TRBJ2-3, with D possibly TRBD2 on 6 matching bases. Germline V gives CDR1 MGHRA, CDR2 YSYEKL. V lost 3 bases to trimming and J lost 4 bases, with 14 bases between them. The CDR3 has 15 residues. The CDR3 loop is CASSQHGTGADTQYF. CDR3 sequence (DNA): TGCGCCAGCAGCCAGCACGGGACTGGGGCAGATACGCAGTATTTT.